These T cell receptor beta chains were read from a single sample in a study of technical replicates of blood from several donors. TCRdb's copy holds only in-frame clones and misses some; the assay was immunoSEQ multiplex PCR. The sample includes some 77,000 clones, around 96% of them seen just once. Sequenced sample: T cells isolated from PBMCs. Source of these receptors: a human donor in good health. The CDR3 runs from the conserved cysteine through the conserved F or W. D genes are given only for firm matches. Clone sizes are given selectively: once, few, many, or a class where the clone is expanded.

CDR3 DNA: TGTGCCAGCAGCTTAGCGGGTTGGAGCTCCTACAATGAGCAGTTCTTC
CDR3 protein: CASSLAGWSSYNEQFF
clone size: -
V gene: TRBV7-2
J gene: TRBJ2-1
D gene: -

CDR3 DNA: TGTGCCAGCAGCCTCGGGACAGGGAACTATGGCTACACCTTC
CDR3 protein: CASSLGTGNYGYTF
clone size: -
V gene: TRBV14
J gene: TRBJ1-2
D gene: TRBD1

CDR3 DNA: TGTGCCAGCAGCTTCGAGGGGGTAAACTACGAGCAGTACTTC
CDR3 protein: CASSFEGVNYEQYF
clone size: -
V gene: TRBV7-8
J gene: TRBJ2-7
D gene: -

CDR3 DNA: TGTGCCAGCAGCGGGAGGGGGCTAACCTACGAGCAGTACTTC
CDR3 protein: CASSGRGLTYEQYF
clone size: once
V gene: TRBV28
J gene: TRBJ2-7
D gene: -

CDR3 DNA: TGTGCCAGCAGTCAATTCGAGTCTCGGGGGGCCAACGTCCTGACTTTC
CDR3 protein: CASSQFESRGANVLTF
clone size: -
V gene: TRBV9
J gene: TRBJ2-6
D gene: -

CDR3 DNA: TGTGCCAGCAGCGAAAGGACAGGCCCAGGCTACACCTTC
CDR3 protein: CASSERTGPGYTF
clone size: -
V gene: TRBV28
J gene: TRBJ1-2
D gene: TRBD1

CDR3 DNA: TGTGCCAACGAGCACAGGGGAGCGTGGTACGAGCAGTACTTC
CDR3 protein: CANEHRGAWYEQYF
clone size: -
V gene: TRBV2
J gene: TRBJ2-7
D gene: TRBD1

CDR3 DNA: TGTGCCAGCAGCTTTGACGGGAGGGCCCATGAGACCCAGTACTTC
CDR3 protein: CASSFDGRAHETQYF
clone size: -
V gene: TRBV5-6
J gene: TRBJ2-5
D gene: TRBD2

CDR3 DNA: TGCGCCAGCAGCCAAGGAAATTCGGACAGCTATGGCTACACCTTC
CDR3 protein: CASSQGNSDSYGYTF
clone size: -
V gene: TRBV4-1
J gene: TRBJ1-2
D gene: -

CDR3 DNA: TGTGCCAGCAGCTTAGATCTTACAGAAATATCTCAAGAGACCCAGTACTTC
CDR3 protein: CASSLDLTEISQETQYF
clone size: few
V gene: TRBV11-3
J gene: TRBJ2-5
D gene: -

CDR3 DNA: TGTGCTAGTGGTTTGGTAGAGGTATTGAGCGGGAGGAGAAATGAGCAGTTCTTC
CDR3 protein: CASGLVEVLSGRRNEQFF
clone size: -
V gene: TRBV12-5
J gene: TRBJ2-1
D gene: TRBD2

CDR3 DNA: TGTGCCAGCAGCCAAGTACGGTACGAGCAGTACTTC
CDR3 protein: CASSQVRYEQYF
clone size: -
V gene: TRBV14
J gene: TRBJ2-7
D gene: -

CDR3 DNA: TGCGCCAGCAGCTTGGATCCAGCGGGAGCAGAGGAGCAGTACTTC
CDR3 protein: CASSLDPAGAEEQYF
clone size: -
V gene: TRBV5-1
J gene: TRBJ2-7
D gene: TRBD2

CDR3 DNA: TGTGCCAGCGGGGAAGCGGGAGGGCCTAGCACAGATACGCAGTATTTT
CDR3 protein: CASGEAGGPSTDTQYF
clone size: -
V gene: TRBV6-1
J gene: TRBJ2-3
D gene: TRBD2

CDR3 DNA: TGTGCCAGCAGCTCCCGGACTAGCGGGAGCTTCTACAATGAGCAGTTCTTC
CDR3 protein: CASSSRTSGSFYNEQFF
clone size: -
V gene: TRBV7-3
J gene: TRBJ2-1
D gene: TRBD2

CDR3 DNA: TGTGCCAGCAGCTTGGGGAGAGACACTGAAGCTTTCTTT
CDR3 protein: CASSLGRDTEAFF
clone size: -
V gene: TRBV11-3
J gene: TRBJ1-1
D gene: -

CDR3 DNA: TGTGCCAGTAGTACAGGGGGCTCCTACAATGAGCAGTTCTTC
CDR3 protein: CASSTGGSYNEQFF
clone size: -
V gene: TRBV19
J gene: TRBJ2-1
D gene: TRBD1

CDR3 DNA: TGTGCCAGCAGTTACCCGGTCACTGAAGCTTTCTTT
CDR3 protein: CASSYPVTEAFF
clone size: -
V gene: TRBV6-5
J gene: TRBJ1-1
D gene: -

CDR3 DNA: TGTGCCAGCAGTTTGGCAATCTCCTACAATGAGCAGTTCTTC
CDR3 protein: CASSLAISYNEQFF
clone size: -
V gene: TRBV6-5
J gene: TRBJ2-1
D gene: -

CDR3 DNA: TGTGCCAGCAGCGTTTCCGGGAGGGCTCCCTACGAGCAGTACTTC
CDR3 protein: CASSVSGRAPYEQYF
clone size: -
V gene: TRBV9
J gene: TRBJ2-7
D gene: TRBD2

CDR3 DNA: TGCGCCAGCAGCCAAGATACCCAGTCTGAAGCTTTCTTT
CDR3 protein: CASSQDTQSEAFF
clone size: once
V gene: TRBV4-3
J gene: TRBJ1-1
D gene: -

CDR3 DNA: TGTGCCAGCAGCCCTAGGACAGGGGGCGGATCCTACGAGCAGTACTTC
CDR3 protein: CASSPRTGGGSYEQYF
clone size: -
V gene: TRBV9
J gene: TRBJ2-7
D gene: TRBD1

CDR3 DNA: TGTGCCAGCAGCTTGGATCGGGGGACAGATACGCAGTATTTT
CDR3 protein: CASSLDRGTDTQYF
clone size: -
V gene: TRBV7-2
J gene: TRBJ2-3
D gene: -

CDR3 DNA: TGCGCCAGCAGCCAGCCCAGCGGTGCCAAAAACATTCAGTACTTC
CDR3 protein: CASSQPSGAKNIQYF
clone size: once
V gene: TRBV5-1
J gene: TRBJ2-4
D gene: -

CDR3 DNA: TGCGCCAGCAGTTTATACACAGATACGCAGTATTTT
CDR3 protein: CASSLYTDTQYF
clone size: once
V gene: TRBV23-1
J gene: TRBJ2-3
D gene: -

CDR3 DNA: TGTGCCAGCAGCCAGGACAGGGGCGACACCGGGGAGCTGTTTTTT
CDR3 protein: CASSQDRGDTGELFF
clone size: -
V gene: TRBV7-7
J gene: TRBJ2-2
D gene: TRBD1

CDR3 DNA: TGTGCCAGCAGTGAAAGGTTTTCGAAACAGGCCGGGGAGCTGTTTTTT
CDR3 protein: CASSERFSKQAGELFF
clone size: -
V gene: TRBV2
J gene: TRBJ2-2
D gene: -

CDR3 DNA: TGTGCCAGCAGCTTAGAATGGGTACCGAGGGACTACGAGCAGTACTTC
CDR3 protein: CASSLEWVPRDYEQYF
clone size: -
V gene: TRBV7-9
J gene: TRBJ2-7
D gene: -

CDR3 DNA: TGTGCCAGCAGCTTAGGGCTTCAACAGGGATACTACAATGAGCAGTTCTTC
CDR3 protein: CASSLGLQQGYYNEQFF
clone size: once
V gene: TRBV11-1
J gene: TRBJ2-1
D gene: -

CDR3 DNA: TGTGCCAGCAGCTCAGACTCAGATACGCAGTATTTT
CDR3 protein: CASSSDSDTQYF
clone size: -
V gene: TRBV11-2
J gene: TRBJ2-3
D gene: -

CDR3 DNA: TGCGCCAGCAGGTCGGATGGCGGGAGTTCAGATACGCAGTATTTT
CDR3 protein: CASRSDGGSSDTQYF
clone size: -
V gene: TRBV5-1
J gene: TRBJ2-3
D gene: TRBD2

CDR3 DNA: TGTGCCAGCAGGGGGAGTGAGCAGTTCTTC
CDR3 protein: CASRGSEQFF
clone size: -
V gene: TRBV7-9
J gene: TRBJ2-1
D gene: -

CDR3 DNA: TGCAGCGTTGAAGTGAGCTATGGCTACACCTTC
CDR3 protein: CSVEVSYGYTF
clone size: once
V gene: TRBV29-1
J gene: TRBJ1-2
D gene: -

CDR3 DNA: TGCGCCAGCAGTACGTTTACTAGCGGGGTGAGCTCCTACAATGAGCAGTTCTTC
CDR3 protein: CASSTFTSGVSSYNEQFF
clone size: -
V gene: TRBV5-1
J gene: TRBJ2-1
D gene: TRBD2

CDR3 DNA: TGTGCCAGCAGCGCACCAAGACAGGGGAGCTCCTACGAGCAGTACTTC
CDR3 protein: CASSAPRQGSSYEQYF
clone size: -
V gene: TRBV2
J gene: TRBJ2-7
D gene: TRBD1

CDR3 DNA: TGTGCCTGGAAGGTCCCGGGACTCTCAGATACGCAGTATTTT
CDR3 protein: CAWKVPGLSDTQYF
clone size: once
V gene: TRBV30
J gene: TRBJ2-3
D gene: -

CDR3 DNA: TGCAGCGTTGAAATCTCGCAGGGCCAGGTCGGGGAGCTGTTTTTT
CDR3 protein: CSVEISQGQVGELFF
clone size: -
V gene: TRBV29-1
J gene: TRBJ2-2
D gene: -

CDR3 DNA: TGTGCCAGCAGTTACAGGGTCACTGAAGCTTTCTTT
CDR3 protein: CASSYRVTEAFF
clone size: -
V gene: TRBV7-9
J gene: TRBJ1-1
D gene: -

CDR3 DNA: TGTGCCAGCAGTCCCTCAGGAGGCTACGAGCAGTACTTC
CDR3 protein: CASSPSGGYEQYF
clone size: -
V gene: TRBV27
J gene: TRBJ2-7
D gene: -

CDR3 DNA: TGTGCCAGCACTGTAGACAGGGAAGAGACCCAGTACTTC
CDR3 protein: CASTVDREETQYF
clone size: once
V gene: TRBV2
J gene: TRBJ2-5
D gene: TRBD1

CDR3 DNA: TGTGCCAGCAGTCGGTACGGACAGAAGGAAAAACTGTTTTTT
CDR3 protein: CASSRYGQKEKLFF
clone size: -
V gene: TRBV28
J gene: TRBJ1-4
D gene: -

CDR3 DNA: TGCGCCAGCAGCCTTGGACTAGGGGGCAATGAGCAGTTCTTC
CDR3 protein: CASSLGLGGNEQFF
clone size: -
V gene: TRBV4-1
J gene: TRBJ2-1
D gene: -

CDR3 DNA: TGTGCCAGCAGCTTAGGAGCGAGCGGTAGAAATGAGCAGTTCTTC
CDR3 protein: CASSLGASGRNEQFF
clone size: -
V gene: TRBV7-9
J gene: TRBJ2-1
D gene: -

CDR3 DNA: TGTGCCAGCAGGCCGGGGATACTGATCTTTCCCCAGCATTTT
CDR3 protein: CASRPGILIFPQHF
clone size: -
V gene: TRBV6-6
J gene: TRBJ1-5
D gene: -

CDR3 DNA: TGTGCCAGCAGCCGCACCGGGACTAGCTCCTACGAGCAGTACTTC
CDR3 protein: CASSRTGTSSYEQYF
clone size: -
V gene: TRBV7-2
J gene: TRBJ2-7
D gene: TRBD2

CDR3 DNA: TGTGCCAGCAGTTTATTTCCCGAGGCTGAAGCTTTCTTT
CDR3 protein: CASSLFPEAEAFF
clone size: -
V gene: TRBV27
J gene: TRBJ1-1
D gene: -

CDR3 DNA: TGCGCCAGCAGCCACAGGACAGGGTTGAACACTGAAGCTTTCTTT
CDR3 protein: CASSHRTGLNTEAFF
clone size: -
V gene: TRBV4-1
J gene: TRBJ1-1
D gene: TRBD1

CDR3 DNA: TGTGCCAGCAGTTTCCAGGGGGCGGGCGGGGGCTACACCTTC
CDR3 protein: CASSFQGAGGGYTF
clone size: -
V gene: TRBV27
J gene: TRBJ1-2
D gene: TRBD1

CDR3 DNA: TGTGCCAGCAGCGTAGCTGTCGGAGAGATCTACGAGCAGTACTTC
CDR3 protein: CASSVAVGEIYEQYF
clone size: few
V gene: TRBV9
J gene: TRBJ2-7
D gene: -

CDR3 DNA: TGCAGTGCTCGCCGACTTGATGAGCAGTTCTTC
CDR3 protein: CSARRLDEQFF
clone size: once
V gene: TRBV20-1
J gene: TRBJ2-1
D gene: -

CDR3 DNA: TGTGCCATCAGTGAGCTTGGTAGAGATACGCAGTATTTT
CDR3 protein: CAISELGRDTQYF
clone size: -
V gene: TRBV10-3
J gene: TRBJ2-3
D gene: -

CDR3 DNA: TGCACCAGCAGCCATATCTCGGCGGGAGGGCCACATTACAATGAGCAGTTCTTC
CDR3 protein: CTSSHISAGGPHYNEQFF
clone size: -
V gene: TRBV1
J gene: TRBJ2-1
D gene: -

CDR3 DNA: TGTGCCAGCAGCGGAGGGGGCCTCGCTAGCTACACCTTC
CDR3 protein: CASSGGGLASYTF
clone size: once
V gene: TRBV2
J gene: TRBJ1-2
D gene: TRBD1

CDR3 DNA: TGTGCCAGTAGTATCGCCTCTAGAGACACTGAAGCTTTCTTT
CDR3 protein: CASSIASRDTEAFF
clone size: -
V gene: TRBV19
J gene: TRBJ1-1
D gene: -

CDR3 DNA: TGTGCCAGCACCCCCAAAGGGGGCGGGGAGACCCAGTACTTC
CDR3 protein: CASTPKGGGETQYF
clone size: -
V gene: TRBV5-4
J gene: TRBJ2-5
D gene: TRBD1